These T cell receptor beta chains were read from a single sample in a study of T cells in Graves' hyperthyroidism and ophthalmopathy. TCRdb re-analysed the multiplex PCR reads in MiXCR, keeping a single row per CDR3 protein. In the table there are hundreds of thousands of distinct CDR3 sequences, more than 30% of which are singletons. Specimen: blood. The receptors derive from a man between 18 and 29 years old with Graves' hyperthyroidism. CDR3s include the opening cysteine and the closing phenylalanine or tryptophan. D genes are given only for firm matches. Clone size appears in some rows only: once, few, many, or a class for an expanded clone.

DNA: TGTGCCAGCAGCGACGGTTTTAACCAAGAGACCCAGTACTTC; CDR3: CASSDGFNQETQYF; size: .; J: TRBJ2-5; D: .; V: TRBV7-8
DNA: TGTGCCAGCAGTCCAAACCCTAGCCCTTCCTACGAGCAGTACTTC; CDR3: CASSPNPSPSYEQYF; size: .; J: TRBJ2-7; D: .; V: TRBV7-9
DNA: TGTGCCATCAGTGAAACCGGGAAGGATGGCTACACCTTC; CDR3: CAISETGKDGYTF; size: .; J: TRBJ1-2; D: .; V: TRBV10-3
DNA: TGTGCCAGCAGAAGCCCGGGACTAGCGGGAGTGGATGAGCAGTACTTC; CDR3: CASRSPGLAGVDEQYF; size: .; J: TRBJ2-7; D: TRBD2; V: TRBV2
DNA: TGTGCCAGCAGCCCCTCTAGGGCCAACGTCCTGACTTTC; CDR3: CASSPSRANVLTF; size: .; J: TRBJ2-6; D: .; V: TRBV7-9
DNA: TGCGCCAGCAGTGAGTCGGTGGGGACGAAGCAGTACTTC; CDR3: CASSESVGTKQYF; size: many; J: TRBJ2-7; D: .; V: TRBV10-1
DNA: TGTGCCGGCAGCAGGGACAGGGGTACTGAAGCTTTCTTT; CDR3: CAGSRDRGTEAFF; size: .; J: TRBJ1-1; D: TRBD1; V: TRBV2
DNA: TGCAGTGCTAGAGTGGCAGCCTCATATGGCTACACCTTC; CDR3: CSARVAASYGYTF; size: .; J: TRBJ1-2; D: .; V: TRBV20-1
DNA: TGTGCCAGCAGGAAGAGTGGGGGCCAAGAGACCCAGTACTTC; CDR3: CASRKSGGQETQYF; size: many; J: TRBJ2-5; D: .; V: TRBV7-9
DNA: TGTGCCAGCAGTAAACGGGAGAGCCAGTACTTC; CDR3: CASSKRESQYF; size: .; J: TRBJ2-5; D: .; V: TRBV28
DNA: TGTGCCAGCGTTCGCGACAGGGGGCGTAATCAGCCCCAGCATTTT; CDR3: CASVRDRGRNQPQHF; size: .; J: TRBJ1-5; D: TRBD1; V: TRBV7-8
DNA: TGTGCCAGCAGCCCCATGCGGAGCGGGAGTAAAGAGACCCAGTACTTC; CDR3: CASSPMRSGSKETQYF; size: .; J: TRBJ2-5; D: TRBD2; V: TRBV7-9
DNA: TGTGCCAGCAGTCCTGACAGGGTAGTTGAGACCCAGTACTTC; CDR3: CASSPDRVVETQYF; size: .; J: TRBJ2-5; D: TRBD1; V: TRBV7-9
DNA: TGTGCCAGCAGTTCGGGGGGACTGCTCTACGAGCAGTACTTC; CDR3: CASSSGGLLYEQYF; size: .; J: TRBJ2-7; D: TRBD2; V: TRBV2
DNA: TGTGCCAGCAGCGGGCCCGGAGTGGGGGAGACCCAGTACTTC; CDR3: CASSGPGVGETQYF; size: few; J: TRBJ2-5; D: .; V: TRBV7-2
DNA: TGTGCCAGCAGAGAAGCGGGTTACGAGCAGTACTTC; CDR3: CASREAGYEQYF; size: .; J: TRBJ2-7; D: .; V: TRBV11-2
DNA: TGCAGCGTTGGACTAGCGGGGGGGCTCGCTGGGGCCAACGTCCTGACTTTC; CDR3: CSVGLAGGLAGANVLTF; size: many; J: TRBJ2-6; D: TRBD2; V: TRBV29-1
DNA: TGTGCCAGCAACGATAGGGGGCAGCCCCAGCATTTT; CDR3: CASNDRGQPQHF; size: few; J: TRBJ1-5; D: .; V: TRBV7-9
DNA: TGTGCCAGCAGATCGGGACTAGCAGAGGATACGCAGTATTTT; CDR3: CASRSGLAEDTQYF; size: .; J: TRBJ2-3; D: TRBD2; V: TRBV2